A selection of T cell receptor beta chains follows, all from one sample in a study of T cell changes during pregnancy in multiple sclerosis. This table comes from immunoSEQ multiplex PCR, and its TCRdb copy is limited to in-frame clones, with some not included. The sample includes around 48,000 clones, 88% seen only once; the top ten take around 1.2%. The sequences come from CD4+ T cells from peripheral blood mononuclear cells, collected in the second trimester of pregnancy. These receptors were taken from a female donor with multiple sclerosis, enrolled in a pregnancy study. Both conserved end residues are part of each CDR3. A D gene is named only where the DNA matches it firmly. Clone sizes are given selectively: once, few, many, or a class where the clone is expanded.

d_call	j_call	clone_size	v_call	cdr3_nt	cdr3_aa
NA	TRBJ1-4	NA	TRBV29-1	TGCAGCGTGGGTACAGTGGCTAATGAAAAACTGTTTTTT	CSVGTVANEKLFF
NA	TRBJ2-7	NA	TRBV20-1	TGCAGTGCTTCCCTAGTCTACGAGCAGTACTTC	CSASLVYEQYF
TRBD2	TRBJ2-7	NA	TRBV6-1	TGTGCCAGCAGTAGAACTAGCGGGGACTCCTACGAGCAGTACTTC	CASSRTSGDSYEQYF
TRBD2	TRBJ2-2	once	TRBV11-2	TGTGCCAGCAGCTCGTTAGCGGGAGGGATCGGGGAGCTGTTTTTT	CASSSLAGGIGELFF
TRBD2	TRBJ2-1	NA	TRBV11-3	TGTGCCAGCAGCCCATTTTCCCCGGGACTAGCGATGAGTGAGCAGTTCTTC	CASSPFSPGLAMSEQFF
NA	TRBJ1-6	NA	TRBV10-2	TGCGCCAGCAGTGAGGGACAGACCATCCAGGGTTCACCCCTCCACTTT	CASSEGQTIQGSPLHF
NA	TRBJ1-2	NA	TRBV2	TGTGCCAGCAGTGGTTTTGGGCCCTTGGATGGCTACACCTTC	CASSGFGPLDGYTF
TRBD2	TRBJ2-7	NA	TRBV5-4	TGTGCCAGCAGCCCTCTAGCGGGAGGTCTCCACGAGCAGTACTTC	CASSPLAGGLHEQYF
TRBD1	TRBJ2-7	NA	TRBV28	TGTGCCAGCAGTCCACCGGGACAGGGCTTATACGAGCAGTACTTC	CASSPPGQGLYEQYF
NA	TRBJ1-1	NA	TRBV5-6	TGTGCCAGCAGCCCCGTGGGGGCCCCGAACACTGAAGCTTTCTTT	CASSPVGAPNTEAFF
TRBD1	TRBJ1-3	NA	TRBV4-2	TGTGCCAGCAGCCAATCTCCGACAGGGGACGGAAACACCATATATTTT	CASSQSPTGDGNTIYF
NA	TRBJ2-1	NA	TRBV6-1	TGTGCCAGCAGTGAAGCTTTCAGCTACAATGAGCAGTTCTTC	CASSEAFSYNEQFF
NA	TRBJ2-7	NA	TRBV29-1	TGCAGCGTTGCAGGGGATTTCTACGAGCAGTACTTC	CSVAGDFYEQYF
TRBD1	TRBJ1-4	NA	TRBV2	TGTGCCAGCAGTTACGGACAGGGGGCCTCTAATGAAAAACTGTTTTTT	CASSYGQGASNEKLFF
NA	TRBJ2-1	NA	TRBV5-1	TGCGCCAGCAGCTTGGCAGGGGTCAGGGGTGAGCAGTTCTTC	CASSLAGVRGEQFF
NA	TRBJ2-5	NA	TRBV19	TGTGCCAGTAGTTTAGGCAGGGCCCAAGAGACCCAGTACTTC	CASSLGRAQETQYF
NA	TRBJ1-1	few	TRBV4-1	TGCGCCAGCAGCCCCTTGGACAGAAATATTGAAGCTTTCTTT	CASSPLDRNIEAFF
TRBD1	TRBJ2-3	few	TRBV6-6	TGTGCCAGCAGTTACCCTACAGGGGACGGGGCAGATACGCAGTATTTT	CASSYPTGDGADTQYF
TRBD1	TRBJ1-2	NA	TRBV5-4	TGTGCCAGCAGATTCGAGACAGGGGGGTCGGTCTATGGCTACACCTTC	CASRFETGGSVYGYTF
NA	TRBJ2-5	NA	TRBV6-5	TGTGCCAGCAGTAGTCCACAGGGGGGGGCGACCCAGTACTTC	CASSSPQGGATQYF
NA	TRBJ2-3	NA	TRBV9	TGTGCCAGCAGCCTAACGACTAGAACAGATACGCAGTATTTT	CASSLTTRTDTQYF
TRBD1	TRBJ1-1	once	TRBV6-5	TGTGCCAGCAGTTACAACAGGGGAGGATCTGAAGCTTTCTTT	CASSYNRGGSEAFF
TRBD1	TRBJ2-1	NA	TRBV30	TGTGCCTGGAGTGTACGGACAGGGGAAGAGCAGTTCTTC	CAWSVRTGEEQFF
TRBD1	TRBJ2-1	NA	TRBV7-7	TGTGCTAGCAGCTCCGGACAGGGTGGTAACAATGAGCAGTTCTTC	CASSSGQGGNNEQFF
TRBD1	TRBJ1-1	NA	TRBV7-9	TGTGCCAGCAGCACATGGACAGGTGTCACTGAAGCTTTCTTT	CASSTWTGVTEAFF
TRBD1	TRBJ1-5	NA	TRBV28	TGTGCCAGCAGAGGGACAGAGCGCAATCAGCCCCAGCATTTT	CASRGTERNQPQHF
NA	TRBJ2-1	once	TRBV18	TGTGCCAGCTCACCCGGAACAGGGAGTTTCTACAATGAGCAGTTCTTC	CASSPGTGSFYNEQFF
TRBD1	TRBJ1-1	NA	TRBV5-6	TGTGCCAGCAGCGATCCTCCGGGACAGGGGGCGAACACTGAAGCTTTCTTT	CASSDPPGQGANTEAFF
TRBD2	TRBJ2-1	NA	TRBV4-2	TGTGCCAGCAGCGGACTAGATCGAGACAATGAGCAGTTCTTC	CASSGLDRDNEQFF
NA	TRBJ1-1	NA	TRBV30	TGTGCCTGGAAGAGGGTTAACACTGAAGCTTTCTTT	CAWKRVNTEAFF
TRBD2	TRBJ2-3	NA	TRBV5-1	TGCGCCAGCAGCGGGGGACTAGCGCACAGCACAGATACGCAGTATTTT	CASSGGLAHSTDTQYF
TRBD1	TRBJ2-3	NA	TRBV5-6	TGTGCCAGCAGCACAGGACAGGGCCCAGATACGCAGTATTTT	CASSTGQGPDTQYF
TRBD2	TRBJ2-2	NA	TRBV5-4	TGTGCCAGCAGCCGTCAGACCCTAGCGGGAGGGCCGGGGGAGGAGCTGTTTTTT	CASSRQTLAGGPGEELFF
NA	TRBJ2-3	NA	TRBV5-1	TGCGCCAGCAGCTTGGATCCTAGTAGGCGGGATACGCAGTATTTT	CASSLDPSRRDTQYF